One and the same sample provided the 20 T cell receptor beta chains below, sequenced in a study of cytomegalovirus exposure and HLA in healthy donors. PCR involved 60 Vbeta and 13 Jbeta primers. The repertoire was sequenced with immunoSEQ multiplex PCR; TCRdb's copy has only in-frame clones and lacks some. The sample shows about 170,000 clones, approximately 84% of them seen only once. The material sequenced was PBMCs. Source of these receptors: a woman in her fifties or sixties in good health and CMV-seropositive.

The rearrangement joins TRBV7-2 to TRBJ1-1, with TRBD1 matching 9 bases. In germline, CDR1 is SGHTA, CDR2 FQGNSA. J gave up 3 bases and V 3 bases, and 8 bases lay outside the gene matches. The CDR3 totals 16 residues. This chain's CDR3 is CASSFAQGQGDTEAFF. CDR3 in DNA: TGTGCCAGCAGCTTTGCCCAGGGACAGGGAGACACTGAAGCTTTCTTT.

This clone has a handful of counts. The chain is built from TRBV5-4 and TRBJ2-1, with 8 bases fitting TRBD2. The CDR3 has 13 residues. V shed 3 bases, J shed 15 bases, and the junction held 11 bases outside the gene matches. The germline V gene has CDR1 SGHNT and CDR2 YYREEE (reference sequence). The CDR3 here is CASSSRASGGAFF. The CDR3, as DNA: TGTGCCAGCAGCTCCCGGGCCTCCGGGGGGGCGTTCTTC.

The chain is built from TRBV10-3 and TRBJ2-2, with D uncertain. CDR3 length equals 16 residues. Germline CDR1 ENHRY, CDR2 SYGVKD. V lost 2 bases to trimming and J lost 0 bases, with 10 bases between them. CDR3 amino acids: CAISEPTPANTGELFF. Here the CDR3 DNA reads TGTGCCATCAGTGAGCCGACACCTGCGAACACCGGGGAGCTGTTTTTT.

J is TRBJ2-5 and V is TRBV9; 14 bases fit TRBD2. This CDR3 has 17 amino acids. V lost 4 bases to trimming and J lost 5 bases; unmatched junction nucleotides: 10. Germline values: CDR1 SGDLS, CDR2 YYNGEE. The CDR3 coding sequence is TGTGCCAGCAGCCAACTGACTAGCGGGAGGGCCGGGGAGACCCAGTACTTC. Protein sequence: CASSQLTSGRAGETQYF.

The chain has TRBV2 and TRBJ1-5; possible D gene TRBD1, 6 bases. Germline CDR1 reads SNHLY; CDR2 reads FYNNEI. This CDR3 region has 17 residues. V was trimmed by 8 bases and J by 3 bases, leaving 23 bases between them. The CDR3 region is CASRRDPPGGDNQPQHF. DNA for the CDR3: TGTGCCAGCCGGAGGGATCCCCCGGGGGGCGACAATCAGCCCCAGCATTTT.

The chain recombines TRBV7-2 with TRBJ1-2, with 10 nucleotides matching TRBD1. The V segment lost 0 bases and the J segment 4 bases; nucleotides outside the gene matches: 5. The CDR3 consists of 16 residues. Germline V gene lookup returns CDR1 SGHTA and CDR2 FQGNSA. The CDR3 DNA reads as TGTGCCAGCAGCTTAGCCGGACAGGGGGAGGGCTATGGCTACACCTTC. Residues: CASSLAGQGEGYGYTF.

This chain uses TRBV7-2 with TRBJ1-2; D is perhaps TRBD1 (6 bases). This CDR3 region has 14 residues. V was pared by 5 bases and J by 6 bases, with 16 bases between. The germline gives CDR1 SGHTA, CDR2 FQGNSA. In nucleotides, the CDR3 is TGTGCCAGCAGCACTTTAGGGGGATCTAATGGCTACACCTTC. It encodes CASSTLGGSNGYTF.

The chain has TRBV4-2 and TRBJ2-6; D ambiguous. Trimming pared 0 bases from V and 3 bases from J, leaving 9 bases between. Germline assignment: CDR1 LGHNA and CDR2 YNFKEQ. The CDR3 spans 16 residues. CDR3 DNA sequence: TGTGCCAGCAGCCAAGATATCCGGGTTGGGGCCAACGTCCTGACTTTC. This codes for CASSQDIRVGANVLTF.

The chain couples TRBV28 to TRBJ2-1, with a possible D match to TRBD2 (6 bases). Trimming removed 5 bases at V and 11 bases at J, with 13 bases between. Germline V gene sequence: CDR1 MDHEN, CDR2 SYDVKM. There are 12 residues in the CDR3. CDR3 residues: CASSPPRDQQFF. The DNA for the CDR3 is TGTGCCAGCAGTCCCCCGCGGGATCAGCAGTTCTTC.

This chain uses TRBV10-3 with TRBJ1-2; D gene unclear. This CDR3 is 16 amino acids long. Germline loops: CDR1 ENHRY, CDR2 SYGVKD. V was shortened by 0 bases and J by 0 bases, with 11 bases between the two germline ends. CDR3 coding DNA: TGTGCCATCAGTGAGTCCCTGGCTCTCTCTAACTATGGCTACACCTTC. Its protein is CAISESLALSNYGYTF.

The chain uses TRBV7-9 and TRBJ2-3; no reliable D call. V was cut by 1 base and J by 0 bases, with 8 bases left in between. Germline CDR1 and CDR2: SEHNR and FQNEAQ (reference sequence). The CDR3 covers 15 residues. CDR3 nucleotides: TGTGCCAGCAGCTTAGGCTCGCAGAGCACAGATACGCAGTATTTT. Translating it yields CASSLGSQSTDTQYF.

The chain combines TRBV5-1 with TRBJ2-2; TRBD2 might be the D (6 bases). Germline values: CDR1 SGHRS, CDR2 YFSETQ. The CDR3 extends over 19 amino acids. Trimming removed 6 bases at V and 0 bases at J, with 24 bases between. CDR3 amino acids: CASNKDPKVAAANTGELFF. In nucleotides, the CDR3 is TGCGCCAGCAACAAGGACCCCAAGGTAGCGGCAGCGAACACCGGGGAGCTGTTTTTT.

V is TRBV6-5 and J is TRBJ1-2; 10 bases map to TRBD1. The ends lost 6 bases at V and 7 bases at J; junction bases unmatched: 8. This CDR3 region has 14 residues. Germline V CDR1 and CDR2: MNHEY, SVGAGI. Here the CDR3 DNA reads TGTGCCAGCAGCGGACAGGGGGAGAGCTCTGGCTACACCTTC. It yields the protein CASSGQGESSGYTF.

The V call is TRBV19, the J call TRBJ1-2; D gene ambiguous. Germline CDR1 reads LNHDA; CDR2 reads SQIVND (reference sequence). Trimming took off 1 base at V and 3 bases at J, with 6 bases between the two ends. There are 13 residues in the CDR3. The CDR3 sequence is CASSIADYYGYTF. In nucleotides, the CDR3 is TGTGCCAGTAGTATAGCAGACTACTATGGCTACACCTTC.

The rearrangement joins TRBV27 to TRBJ1-2; TRBD1 matches at 11 bases. This CDR3 contains 15 residues. Germline lookup yields CDR1 MNHEY and CDR2 SMNVEV (reference sequence). Losses at the gene ends were 8 bases for V and 7 bases for J; bases not matched to a gene: 12. The CDR3 nucleotides are TGTGCCAGCCGTCGAGGGGGACAGGGGGAAGCTGGCTACACCTTC. Protein: CASRRGGQGEAGYTF.

The V and J genes are TRBV29-1 and TRBJ1-1; D not certain. This CDR3 spans 13 amino acids. Trimming pared 4 bases from V and 1 base from J, leaving 10 bases between. Per germline, CDR1 SQVTM and CDR2 ANQGSEA. DNA for the CDR3: TGCAGCGTTGTACCGGGGTGGAACACTGAAGCTTTCTTT. It codes for CSVVPGWNTEAFF.

The chain is built from TRBV21-1 and TRBJ2-1; the tabulated D call, TRBD2, remains unverified against the DNA. TRBV21-1 is designated a pseudogene. CDR3 length: 17 residues. CDR3 residues: CASSKNRRASGYNEQFF. CDR3 DNA sequence: TGTGCCAGCAGCAAAAATCGTCGGGCTAGCGGTTACAATGAGCAGTTCTTC.

The chain recombines TRBV5-1 with TRBJ1-6, with D uncertain. Trimming removed 1 base from V and 7 bases from J, with 12 bases in between. The CDR3 is 15 amino acids. From germline, CDR1 is SGHRS and CDR2 YFSETQ. The CDR3: CASSLYGELNSPLHF. Here the CDR3 DNA reads TGCGCCAGCAGCTTGTATGGAGAGTTGAATTCACCCCTCCACTTT.

The J gene is TRBJ2-1, the V gene TRBV7-6, with 7 bases matching TRBD2. The germline CDR1 and CDR2 sequences are SGHVS and FNYEAQ. Trimming cost V 5 bases and J 7 bases; bases outside gene matches: 14. The CDR3 contains 16 residues. In nucleotides, the CDR3 is TGTGCCAGCAGCCCCGTCGGAAGCGGGGTGGGGAATGAGCAGTTCTTC. Encoded protein: CASSPVGSGVGNEQFF.

The V gene is TRBV18, the J gene TRBJ1-5; no definite D call. Germline lookup yields CDR1 KGHSH and CDR2 LQKENI. The ends were cut back, 2 bases at V and 9 bases at J, with 14 bases in the middle. This CDR3 is 14 amino acids long. CDR3 region: CASSPFGEDGPQHF. The CDR3 nucleotides read TGTGCCAGCTCACCATTCGGGGAGGACGGGCCCCAGCATTTT.